These 15 T cell receptor beta chains originate from one sample sequenced in a study of T cells in localized non-small cell lung cancer. The method was immunoSEQ multiplex PCR; TCRdb's version includes in-frame clones alone and lacks a portion of them. The sample shows approximately 30,000 clones, around 93% of them seen only once. The starting material was peripheral blood, obtained before any cancer treatment. The receptor set was obtained from a female donor over 55 with stage I lung adenocarcinoma.

This clone was detected once. The V and J genes are TRBV27 and TRBJ2-5, with D hard to call. Germline CDR1 is MNHEY and CDR2 is SMNVEV (reference sequence). The CDR3 spans 10 residues. The germline V and J ends were trimmed by 8 bases and 5 bases, with 6 bases remaining between them. The CDR3 loop is CASVRETQYF. The CDR3 region has the DNA TGTGCCAGCGTTAGGGAGACCCAGTACTTC.

The chain couples TRBV28 to TRBJ2-6; the D gene is possibly TRBD1 (6 bases). Between the trimmed V and J ends, which lost 5 bases and 4 bases, there was a span of 18 bases. The CDR3 runs to 17 residues. Germline V gene data show CDR1 as MDHEN and CDR2 as SYDVKM. The CDR3 sequence is CASSPSQGLGGANVLTF. The CDR3 DNA sequence: TGTGCCAGCAGTCCATCTCAGGGGTTAGGAGGGGCCAACGTCCTGACTTTC.

The chain carries TRBV11-2 and TRBJ1-2, with a possible D match to TRBD1 (5 bases). V dropped 6 bases and J dropped 8 bases, with 16 bases sitting between them. The CDR3 has 13 residues. Germline CDR1 SGHAT, CDR2 FQNNGV. CDR3 bases: TGTGCCAGCAGTACTCGGGGCCTCTTAGGCTACACCTTC. This translates into CASSTRGLLGYTF.

This clone is a singleton in its sample. The rearrangement uses TRBV19 and TRBJ2-2; D not resolved. The germline V gene has CDR1 LNHDA and CDR2 SQIVND (reference sequence). The V gene lost 5 bases and the J gene lost 0 bases, with 10 bases spanning the gap. The CDR3 is made up of 15 amino acids. The CDR3 is CASSEHTANTGELFF. CDR3 nucleotides: TGTGCCAGTAGTGAACACACCGCGAACACCGGGGAGCTGTTTTTT.

The rearrangement joins TRBV19 to TRBJ1-2, with D perhaps matching TRBD1 (5 bases). The CDR3 runs to 16 residues. The germline V gene has CDR1 LNHDA and CDR2 SQIVND (reference sequence). V lost 7 bases and J lost 7, with 25 bases in between. CDR3 amino acids: CASTLLLTGGSGGYTF. Written as DNA, the CDR3 is TGTGCCAGTACCCTTCTCCTTACAGGCGGATCCGGTGGCTACACCTTC.

V usage is TRBV9 and J usage is TRBJ1-2, with D possibly matching TRBD1 (6 bases). This CDR3 is 11 amino acids long. Germline V lookup: CDR1 SGDLS, CDR2 YYNGEE. Between the trimmed V and J ends, which lost 8 bases and 3 bases, there was a span of 8 bases. CDR3 loop: CASRQDYGYTF. The CDR3 DNA sequence: TGTGCCAGTAGACAGGACTATGGCTACACCTTC.

The chain joins TRBV14 to TRBJ1-4, with 12 bases that match TRBD1. CDR3 length: 18 amino acids. The germline CDR1 and CDR2 sequences are SGHDN and FVKESK. Germline trimming cut 4 bases from V and 3 bases from J; bases unmatched to any gene: 9. CDR3 residues: CASSPNRDRGRANEKLFF. CDR3 DNA sequence: TGTGCCAGCAGCCCCAACCGGGACAGGGGGCGCGCTAATGAAAAACTGTTTTTT.

The CDR3 reads CASTREYYNEQFF. CDR3 DNA sequence: TGTGCCAGCACCAGGGAATACTACAATGAGCAGTTCTTC. This rearrangement joins TRBV25-1 to TRBJ2-1; D is perhaps TRBD1 (5 bases). The length of the CDR3 is 13 residues. Germline V gene lookup returns CDR1 MGHDK and CDR2 SYGVNS. V lost 7 bases and J 3 bases, leaving 10 bases between the germline ends.

This chain uses TRBV5-1 with TRBJ1-2; D gene uncertain. V gave up 0 bases and J gave up 3 bases, with 9 bases separating them. CDR3 length equals 14 residues. Germline loops: CDR1 SGHRS, CDR2 YFSETQ. The CDR3 DNA sequence: TGCGCCAGCAGCTTGGAGAGACGTTACTATGGCTACACCTTC. This sequence encodes CASSLERRYYGYTF.

This clone has only one observation. J is TRBJ2-5 and V is TRBV4-1; TRBD1 agrees at 10 bases. CDR3 length: 15 amino acids. The germline CDR1 and CDR2 sequences are MGHRA and YSYEKL. Trimming removed 3 bases from V and 7 bases from J; junction bases left unmatched: 8. The CDR3 nucleotides are TGCGCCAGCAGCCACCCGACAGGGGGCGTAGGGACCCAGTACTTC. Protein: CASSHPTGGVGTQYF.

This chain connects TRBV7-3 to TRBJ2-3; TRBD1 aligns across 7 bases. V lost 4 bases and J lost 6; bases outside the gene matches: 1. The CDR3 covers 12 residues. Germline V lookup: CDR1 SGHTA, CDR2 FQGTGA. The CDR3 spells CASSSRGDTQYF. Here the CDR3 DNA reads TGTGCCAGCAGCTCCAGGGGGGATACGCAGTATTTT. Supplemented by reference TRBV7-3 and TRBJ2-3, the full variable domain reads GAGVSQTPSNKVTEKGKYVELRCDPISGHTALYWYRQSLGQGPEFLIYFQGTGAADDSGLPNDRFFAVRPEGSVSTLKIQRTERGDSAVYLCASSSRGDTQYFGPGTRLTVL.

This rearrangement joins TRBV6-5 to TRBJ2-7; 8 bases align to TRBD2. The CDR3 extends over 15 amino acids. From germline, CDR1 is MNHEY and CDR2 SVGAGI. V shed 2 bases, J shed 2 bases, and the junction held 5 bases outside the gene matches. The CDR3 loop reads CASSYGRGAAYEQYF. For the CDR3, the DNA is TGTGCCAGCAGTTACGGGCGGGGGGCAGCCTACGAGCAGTACTTC.

This rearrangement joins TRBV28 to TRBJ1-1, with unresolved D. V lost 6 bases and J 0 bases, leaving 11 bases between the germline ends. Germline V gene sequence: CDR1 MDHEN, CDR2 SYDVKM. This CDR3 region has 14 residues. In nucleotides, the CDR3 is TGTGCCAGCAGCCCGAGACGGTTGAACACTGAAGCTTTCTTT. It translates to CASSPRRLNTEAFF.

The chain joins TRBV19 to TRBJ2-7, with 7 bases lining up with TRBD1. Trimming removed 3 bases from V and 2 bases from J; junction bases left unmatched: 7. The CDR3 has 15 amino acids. Germline V gives CDR1 LNHDA, CDR2 SQIVND (reference sequence). In DNA, the CDR3 is TGTGCCAGTAGTATTGTGGCGACAGGGCCCTACGAGCAGTACTTC. Translated, it gives CASSIVATGPYEQYF.

This chain connects TRBV7-8 to TRBJ2-3, with 7 bases lining up with TRBD1. Trimming cost V 5 bases and J 4 bases; bases outside gene matches: 9. The V gene's germline CDR1 is SGHVS and CDR2 FQNEAQ. This CDR3 has 15 residues. The CDR3 reads CASSMWTGLSDTQYF. For the CDR3, the DNA is TGTGCCAGCAGCATGTGGACAGGCCTTTCAGATACGCAGTATTTT.